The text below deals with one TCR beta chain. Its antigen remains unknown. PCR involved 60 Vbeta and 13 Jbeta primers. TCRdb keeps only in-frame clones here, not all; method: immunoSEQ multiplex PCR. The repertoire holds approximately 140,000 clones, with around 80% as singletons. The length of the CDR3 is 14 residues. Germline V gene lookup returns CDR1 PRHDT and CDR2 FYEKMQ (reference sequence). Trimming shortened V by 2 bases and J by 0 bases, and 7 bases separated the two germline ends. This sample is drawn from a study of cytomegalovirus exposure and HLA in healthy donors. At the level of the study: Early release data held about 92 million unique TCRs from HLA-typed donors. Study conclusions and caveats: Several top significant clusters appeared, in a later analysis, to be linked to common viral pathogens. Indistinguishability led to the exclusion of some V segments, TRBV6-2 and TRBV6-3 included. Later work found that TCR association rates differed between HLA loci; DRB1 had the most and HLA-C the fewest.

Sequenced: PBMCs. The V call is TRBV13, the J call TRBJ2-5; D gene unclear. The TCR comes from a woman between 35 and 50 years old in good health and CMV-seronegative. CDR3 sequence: CASSLWRYQETQYF. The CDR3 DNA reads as TGTGCCAGCAGCTTATGGCGGTACCAAGAGACCCAGTACTTC.